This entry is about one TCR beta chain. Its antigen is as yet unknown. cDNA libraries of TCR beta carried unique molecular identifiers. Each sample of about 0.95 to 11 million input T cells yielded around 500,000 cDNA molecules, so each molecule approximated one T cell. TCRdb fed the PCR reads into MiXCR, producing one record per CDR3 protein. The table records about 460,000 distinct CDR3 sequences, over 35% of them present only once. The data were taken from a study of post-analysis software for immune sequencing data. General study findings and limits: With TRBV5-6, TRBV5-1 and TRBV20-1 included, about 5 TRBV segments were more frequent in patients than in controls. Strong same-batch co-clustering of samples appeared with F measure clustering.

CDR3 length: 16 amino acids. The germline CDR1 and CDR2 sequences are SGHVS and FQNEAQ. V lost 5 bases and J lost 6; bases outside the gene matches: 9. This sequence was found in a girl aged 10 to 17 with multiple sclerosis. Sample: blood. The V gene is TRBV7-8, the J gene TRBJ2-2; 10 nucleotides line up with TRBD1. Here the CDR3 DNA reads TGTGCCAGCAGCCCCCGGGACAGGGGTTCGGCCGGGGAGCTGTTTTTT. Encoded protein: CASSPRDRGSAGELFF.